Listed below are T cell receptor beta chains from one sample, sequenced in a study of radiotherapy plus CTLA-4 blockade in lung cancer. Method: immunoSEQ multiplex PCR; TCRdb's copy keeps in-frame clones and lacks some. The sample holds about 54,000 clones, 79% seen once. The sequencing used peripheral blood, collected from a patient treated with radiotherapy plus ipilimumab. All receptors derive from a human donor with non-small cell lung cancer who had a partial response to radiotherapy plus ipilimumab. The CDR3 runs from the conserved cysteine through the conserved F or W. A D gene is named only where the DNA matches it firmly. A clone size is listed for some rows: how often the clone was seen (once, few, many), or a class if it is expanded.

size: .
J: TRBJ1-3
V: TRBV6-5
D: TRBD1
CDR3: CAIGQGIGNTIYF
DNA: TGTGCCATCGGACAGGGGATTGGAAACACCATATATTTT

size: .
J: TRBJ2-2
V: TRBV6-1
D: .
CDR3: CASKVDTNTGELFF
DNA: TGTGCCAGCAAGGTGGACACCAACACCGGGGAGCTGTTTTTT

size: .
J: TRBJ1-6
V: TRBV6-5
D: TRBD1
CDR3: CASSYMAGGSNSPLHF
DNA: TGTGCCAGCAGTTACATGGCAGGGGGCAGTAATTCACCCCTCCACTTT

size: .
J: TRBJ2-1
V: TRBV19
D: TRBD2
CDR3: CASRPRGGGNEQFF
DNA: TGTGCCAGTAGACCCCGGGGGGGCGGAAATGAGCAGTTCTTC

size: .
J: TRBJ2-7
V: TRBV5-1
D: .
CDR3: CASSLGAGRYEQYF
DNA: TGCGCCAGCAGCTTGGGGGCAGGGAGGTACGAGCAGTACTTC

size: .
J: TRBJ2-2
V: TRBV5-1
D: TRBD2
CDR3: CASSLVGLAASTGELFF
DNA: TGCGCCAGCAGCTTGGTCGGACTAGCGGCCTCCACCGGGGAGCTGTTTTTT

size: once
J: TRBJ2-5
V: TRBV7-3
D: TRBD1
CDR3: CASSRNAGGFETQYF
DNA: TGTGCCAGCAGCCGTAACGCAGGGGGCTTCGAGACCCAGTACTTC

size: .
J: TRBJ2-1
V: TRBV9
D: TRBD2
CDR3: CASSPRGSGGSSSYNEQFF
DNA: TGTGCCAGCAGCCCCCGGGGTAGCGGGGGATCGAGCTCCTACAATGAGCAGTTCTTC

size: .
J: TRBJ2-7
V: TRBV4-1
D: .
CDR3: CASSQVKVGEQYF
DNA: TGCGCCAGCAGCCAAGTAAAGGTGGGCGAGCAGTACTTC

size: .
J: TRBJ2-7
V: TRBV2
D: .
CDR3: CASTRLPSEAEQYF
DNA: TGTGCCAGCACTAGACTCCCAAGTGAAGCCGAGCAGTACTTC

size: .
J: TRBJ1-1
V: TRBV19
D: .
CDR3: CASSIESRVGTEAFF
DNA: TGTGCCAGTAGTATAGAATCGAGGGTAGGCACTGAAGCTTTCTTT

size: few
J: TRBJ2-2
V: TRBV6-4
D: TRBD2
CDR3: CASSPVAGGRFANTGELFF
DNA: TGTGCCAGCAGTCCCGTAGCGGGGGGGCGTTTCGCGAACACCGGGGAGCTGTTTTTT

size: .
J: TRBJ2-3
V: TRBV28
D: .
CDR3: CASHSSTDTQYF
DNA: TGTGCCAGTCACTCCAGCACAGATACGCAGTATTTT

size: few
J: TRBJ2-7
V: TRBV18
D: TRBD1
CDR3: CASSPDRGREQYF
DNA: TGTGCCAGCTCCCCGGACAGGGGGCGCGAGCAGTACTTC

size: .
J: TRBJ2-2
V: TRBV5-4
D: .
CDR3: CASSLGLNTGELFF
DNA: TGTGCCAGCAGCTTGGGGCTTAACACCGGGGAGCTGTTTTTT

size: once
J: TRBJ1-5
V: TRBV2
D: .
CDR3: CASRGTDHSNQPQHF
DNA: TGTGCCAGCAGGGGCACAGACCATAGCAATCAGCCCCAGCATTTT

size: .
J: TRBJ2-2
V: TRBV9
D: .
CDR3: CASSVSVTGIPNTGELFF
DNA: TGTGCCAGCAGCGTAAGCGTCACAGGGATCCCGAACACCGGGGAGCTGTTTTTT

size: .
J: TRBJ2-7
V: TRBV10-1
D: .
CDR3: CASSEDSSSYEQYF
DNA: TGCGCCAGCAGTGAAGACTCAAGCTCCTACGAGCAGTACTTC

size: .
J: TRBJ2-7
V: TRBV25-1
D: .
CDR3: CASSPGGSYEQYF
DNA: TGTGCCAGCTCCCCTGGCGGTTCCTACGAGCAGTACTTC

size: .
J: TRBJ2-5
V: TRBV2
D: TRBD2
CDR3: CASSASRGGLRTQYF
DNA: TGTGCCAGCAGTGCCTCTCGCGGGGGGCTCAGGACCCAGTACTTC

size: .
J: TRBJ1-2
V: TRBV7-2
D: .
CDR3: CASSYRAGYTF
DNA: TGTGCCAGCAGCTACAGGGCTGGCTACACCTTC

size: .
J: TRBJ2-1
V: TRBV9
D: .
CDR3: CASSVERGRHNEQFF
DNA: TGTGCCAGCAGCGTAGAGAGAGGGCGCCACAATGAGCAGTTCTTC

size: .
J: TRBJ1-2
V: TRBV6-5
D: TRBD1
CDR3: CASRTTGGGYTF
DNA: TGTGCCAGCAGGACGACAGGGGGCGGCTACACCTTC

size: .
J: TRBJ2-2
V: TRBV14
D: .
CDR3: CASSQIQTGELFF
DNA: TGTGCCAGCAGCCAAATTCAAACCGGGGAGCTGTTTTTT

size: .
J: TRBJ1-5
V: TRBV6-5
D: TRBD1
CDR3: CASSPAQGARQPQHF
DNA: TGTGCCAGCAGCCCGGCCCAGGGGGCAAGGCAGCCCCAGCATTTT

size: .
J: TRBJ2-7
V: TRBV5-1
D: TRBD2
CDR3: CASSAGTSGDEQYF
DNA: TGCGCCAGCAGCGCCGGGACTAGCGGGGATGAGCAGTACTTC

size: few
J: TRBJ2-3
V: TRBV7-2
D: TRBD2
CDR3: CASLPGGLAGAHTDTQYF
DNA: TGTGCCAGCCTACCTGGGGGCCTAGCGGGGGCCCACACAGATACGCAGTATTTT

size: .
J: TRBJ2-7
V: TRBV5-1
D: TRBD1
CDR3: CASRTSGGGEQYF
DNA: TGCGCCAGCAGGACCTCAGGGGGCGGCGAGCAGTACTTC

size: .
J: TRBJ2-7
V: TRBV7-2
D: TRBD1
CDR3: CASSQLRTGAEQYF
DNA: TGTGCCAGCAGCCAACTGCGGACAGGGGCCGAGCAGTACTTC

size: .
J: TRBJ1-1
V: TRBV6-1
D: TRBD1
CDR3: CASSGDRVTTEAFF
DNA: TGTGCCAGCAGTGGCGACAGGGTGACCACTGAAGCTTTCTTT

size: .
J: TRBJ2-6
V: TRBV11-3
D: .
CDR3: CASSLGQGNSGANVLTF
DNA: TGTGCCAGCAGCTTAGGGCAGGGCAATTCTGGGGCCAACGTCCTGACTTTC

size: .
J: TRBJ2-3
V: TRBV18
D: TRBD2
CDR3: CASSPIPGLASTDTQYF
DNA: TGTGCCAGCTCACCAATACCGGGACTAGCGAGCACAGATACGCAGTATTTT

size: once
J: TRBJ1-4
V: TRBV15
D: .
CDR3: CATSRVLQGRNEKLFF
DNA: TGTGCCACCAGCAGAGTCCTACAGGGACGCAATGAAAAACTGTTTTTT

size: once
J: TRBJ2-7
V: TRBV4-1
D: .
CDR3: CASSHPRGDTSSYEQYF
DNA: TGCGCCAGCAGCCACCCTCGAGGGGACACGAGCTCCTACGAGCAGTACTTC

size: .
J: TRBJ2-1
V: TRBV7-9
D: TRBD2
CDR3: CASSSGLRINNEQFF
DNA: TGTGCCAGCAGCTCGGGACTAAGGATTAACAATGAGCAGTTCTTC

size: .
J: TRBJ1-1
V: TRBV6-1
D: TRBD1
CDR3: CASKGGGVTEAFF
DNA: TGTGCCAGCAAAGGAGGGGGCGTCACTGAAGCTTTCTTT

size: .
J: TRBJ1-6
V: TRBV29-1
D: TRBD1
CDR3: CSAGTEYNSPLHF
DNA: TGCAGCGCCGGGACAGAGTATAATTCACCCCTCCACTTT

size: .
J: TRBJ1-3
V: TRBV5-8
D: .
CDR3: CASSRFLALVGNTIYF
DNA: TGTGCCAGCAGCCGTTTTTTAGCTCTCGTTGGAAACACCATATATTTT

size: few
J: TRBJ1-2
V: TRBV29-1
D: TRBD1
CDR3: CSAGQNYGYTF
DNA: TGCAGCGCGGGACAGAACTATGGCTACACCTTC

size: .
J: TRBJ2-1
V: TRBV7-3
D: TRBD1
CDR3: CASSSPGTGSYNEQFF
DNA: TGTGCCAGCAGCTCTCCCGGGACAGGGAGTTACAATGAGCAGTTCTTC

size: .
J: TRBJ2-4
V: TRBV7-8
D: .
CDR3: CASSVQETLAKNIQYF
DNA: TGTGCCAGCAGCGTGCAGGAAACTCTAGCCAAAAACATTCAGTACTTC

size: .
J: TRBJ1-6
V: TRBV5-6
D: .
CDR3: CASSGGGGLGSSYNSPLHF
DNA: TGTGCCAGCAGCGGGGGGGGAGGATTAGGGAGCTCCTATAATTCACCCCTCCACTTT

size: .
J: TRBJ1-1
V: TRBV5-4
D: .
CDR3: CASSLTGRGTEAFF
DNA: TGTGCCAGCAGTTTAACAGGGAGGGGAACTGAAGCTTTCTTT

size: .
J: TRBJ1-2
V: TRBV7-2
D: .
CDR3: CASSSSRDTYGYTF
DNA: TGTGCCAGCAGCTCCAGTCGGGACACCTATGGCTACACCTTC

size: once
J: TRBJ1-3
V: TRBV13
D: .
CDR3: CASSPPGGLGNTIYF
DNA: TGTGCCAGCAGCCCCCCGGGGGGGCTTGGAAACACCATATATTTT

size: .
J: TRBJ2-2
V: TRBV4-2
D: TRBD2
CDR3: CASSQGSGGDTGELFF
DNA: TGTGCCAGCAGCCAAGGAAGCGGGGGGGACACCGGGGAGCTGTTTTTT

size: .
J: TRBJ1-2
V: TRBV27
D: TRBD1
CDR3: CASSGTGGIYYGYTF
DNA: TGTGCCAGCAGCGGGACAGGGGGCATATACTATGGCTACACCTTC

size: .
J: TRBJ2-2
V: TRBV5-4
D: .
CDR3: CASSPRDTGELFF
DNA: TGTGCCAGCAGCCCCAGGGACACCGGGGAGCTGTTTTTT

size: .
J: TRBJ2-7
V: TRBV6-5
D: TRBD2
CDR3: CASSNKRGGLGGQYF
DNA: TGTGCCAGCAGTAATAAGCGGGGGGGGCTCGGAGGGCAGTACTTC

size: .
J: TRBJ1-2
V: TRBV4-3
D: .
CDR3: CASSQDLGHGYTF
DNA: TGCGCCAGCAGCCAAGATTTGGGGCATGGCTACACCTTC

size: .
J: TRBJ1-5
V: TRBV27
D: TRBD1
CDR3: CASSLGGTGNNQPQHF
DNA: TGTGCCAGCAGTTTAGGCGGGACAGGGAACAATCAGCCCCAGCATTTT

size: .
J: TRBJ2-7
V: TRBV5-4
D: TRBD1
CDR3: CASSPGLRDRDLGEQYF
DNA: TGTGCCAGCAGCCCCGGCCTTCGGGACAGGGACCTAGGGGAGCAGTACTTC

size: .
J: TRBJ2-1
V: TRBV29-1
D: .
CDR3: CSVGDNEQFF
DNA: TGCAGCGTTGGAGACAATGAGCAGTTCTTC